This entry is about one T cell receptor (beta chain). These data belong to a study of blood T cell repertoires in COVID-19. The authors' processing: Reference gene primer amplification in the assay estimated nucleated cell counts. The table came from immunoSEQ multiplex PCR; TCRdb's copy has only in-frame clones and leaves some out. D and trimming come from the DNA, and the V and J calls and clone size come from that table. Of 60,000 to 80,000 clones in the sample, around 80% are singletons; the top ten hold less than 4.5%. The CDR3 totals 15 residues. Germline V gives CDR1 MDHEN, CDR2 SYDVKM. V shed 1 base, J shed 6 bases, and the junction held 6 bases outside the gene matches.

Sequenced sample: PBMCs or T cells enriched from blood (not recorded which). This TCR derives from a woman between 40 and 55 years old with acute COVID-19. The chain is built from TRBV28 and TRBJ2-3; 8 nucleotides align to TRBD1. CDR3 loop: CASSLFGQGEDTQYF. In DNA form, the CDR3 reads TGTGCCAGCAGTTTATTCGGACAGGGAGAGGATACGCAGTATTTT.